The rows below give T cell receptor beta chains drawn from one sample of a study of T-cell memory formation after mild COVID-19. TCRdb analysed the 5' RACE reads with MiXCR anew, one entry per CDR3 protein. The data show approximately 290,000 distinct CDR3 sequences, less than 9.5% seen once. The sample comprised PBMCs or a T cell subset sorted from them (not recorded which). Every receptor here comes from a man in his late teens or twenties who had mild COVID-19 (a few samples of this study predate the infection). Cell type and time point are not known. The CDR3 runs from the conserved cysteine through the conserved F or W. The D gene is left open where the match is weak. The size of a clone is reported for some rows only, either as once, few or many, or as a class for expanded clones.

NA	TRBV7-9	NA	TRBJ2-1	CASSLVLGMNEQFF	TGTGCCAGCAGCTTAGTACTCGGGATGAATGAGCAGTTCTTC
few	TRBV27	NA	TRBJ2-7	CASSPKLTSYEQYF	TGTGCCAGCAGCCCTAAGCTAACCTCCTACGAGCAGTACTTC
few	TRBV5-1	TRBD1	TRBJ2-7	CASSWPGQGQYEQYF	TGCGCCAGCAGCTGGCCGGGACAGGGACAATACGAGCAGTACTTC
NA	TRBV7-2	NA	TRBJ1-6	CASSLLGAYNSPLHF	TGTGCCAGCAGCTTACTCGGGGCCTATAATTCACCCCTCCACTTT
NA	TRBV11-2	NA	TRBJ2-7	CASSFTSTSYEQYF	TGTGCCAGCAGCTTTACTAGCACATCCTACGAGCAGTACTTC
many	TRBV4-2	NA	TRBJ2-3	CASSQAAGAGDTQYF	TGTGCCAGCAGCCAAGCTGCGGGGGCCGGAGATACGCAGTATTTT
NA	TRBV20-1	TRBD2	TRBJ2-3	CSAMGLSRTDTQYF	TGCAGTGCTATGGGACTATCTCGCACAGATACGCAGTATTTT
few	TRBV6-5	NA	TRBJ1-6	CASSYWAGNSPLHF	TGTGCCAGCAGTTACTGGGCTGGGAATTCACCCCTCCACTTT
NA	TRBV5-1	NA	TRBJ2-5	CASSSGGYPRETQYF	TGCGCCAGCAGCTCTGGTGGCTACCCGAGAGAGACCCAGTACTTC
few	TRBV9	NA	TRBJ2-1	CASSVGPEGTPPYNEQFF	TGTGCCAGCAGCGTAGGGCCCGAGGGGACTCCACCGTACAATGAGCAGTTCTTC
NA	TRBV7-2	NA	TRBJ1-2	CASSLGINYGYTF	TGTGCCAGCAGCTTAGGCATTAACTATGGCTACACCTTC
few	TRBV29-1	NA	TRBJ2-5	CSVEEGQQETQYF	TGCAGCGTTGAAGAGGGCCAGCAAGAGACCCAGTACTTC
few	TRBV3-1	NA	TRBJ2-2	CASSQGTYTGELFF	TGTGCCAGCAGCCAAGGGACTTACACCGGGGAGCTGTTTTTT
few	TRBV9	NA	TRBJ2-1	CASSVVSDGAVNEQFF	TGTGCCAGCAGCGTAGTCTCTGACGGGGCGGTAAATGAGCAGTTCTTC
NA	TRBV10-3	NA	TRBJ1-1	CAISGTGRMNTEAFF	TGTGCCATCAGTGGAACAGGGCGGATGAACACTGAAGCTTTCTTT
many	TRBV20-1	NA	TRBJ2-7	CSARGQVSSYEQYF	TGCAGTGCTAGAGGGCAGGTCAGCTCCTACGAGCAGTACTTC
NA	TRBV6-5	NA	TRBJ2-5	CASTMPGEETQYF	TGTGCCAGCACCATGCCAGGGGAAGAGACCCAGTACTTC
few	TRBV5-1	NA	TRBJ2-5	CASSLITDEETQYF	TGCGCCAGCAGCTTGATAACGGACGAAGAGACCCAGTACTTC
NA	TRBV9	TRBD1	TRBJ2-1	CASSRKTGGLYNEQFF	TGTGCCAGCAGCCGAAAGACAGGGGGCCTTTACAATGAGCAGTTCTTC
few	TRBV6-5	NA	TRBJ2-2	CASSYRASAAGELFF	TGTGCCAGCAGTTACCGGGCTAGCGCGGCCGGGGAGCTGTTTTTT
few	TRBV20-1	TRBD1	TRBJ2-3	CSATGQGAWGTQYF	TGCAGTGCTACGGGACAGGGGGCGTGGGGTACGCAGTATTTT
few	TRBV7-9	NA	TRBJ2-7	CASSLWGSREQYF	TGTGCCAGCAGCTTATGGGGGAGCCGCGAGCAGTACTTC
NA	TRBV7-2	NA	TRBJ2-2	CASSPSWAGNTGELFF	TGTGCCAGCAGCCCTAGTTGGGCTGGGAATACCGGGGAGCTGTTTTTT
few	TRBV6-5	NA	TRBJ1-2	CASSYSGGANYGYTF	TGTGCCAGCAGTTACTCGGGGGGGGCTAACTATGGCTACACCTTC
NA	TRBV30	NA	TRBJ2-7	CAWSVHGYEQYF	TGTGCCTGGAGTGTACACGGATACGAGCAGTACTTC
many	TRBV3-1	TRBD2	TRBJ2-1	CAAGGSSYNEQFF	TGTGCCGCGGGGGGGAGCTCCTACAATGAGCAGTTCTTC
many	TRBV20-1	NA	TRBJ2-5	CSARQGETQYF	TGCAGTGCTAGACAGGGAGAGACCCAGTACTTC
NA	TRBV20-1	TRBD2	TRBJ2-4	CSAPTSGDKNIQYF	TGCAGTGCCCCGACTAGCGGGGACAAAAACATTCAGTACTTC
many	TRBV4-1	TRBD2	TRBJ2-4	CASSQLPGGTSKNIQYF	TGCGCCAGCAGCCAACTACCCGGGGGGACGTCCAAAAACATTCAGTACTTC
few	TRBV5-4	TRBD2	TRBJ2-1	CASSPGLAGGPPDNEQFF	TGTGCCAGCAGTCCGGGACTAGCGGGGGGTCCCCCGGACAATGAGCAGTTCTTC
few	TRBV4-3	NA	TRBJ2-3	CASSQGRVTDTQYF	TGCGCCAGCAGCCAAGGACGGGTCACAGATACGCAGTATTTT
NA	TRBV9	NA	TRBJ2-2	CASSVDPGAGANTGELFF	TGTGCCAGCAGCGTAGACCCTGGGGCGGGGGCTAACACCGGGGAGCTGTTTTTT
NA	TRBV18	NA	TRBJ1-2	CASSQPDFNYGYTF	TGTGCCAGCTCACAGCCGGATTTCAACTATGGCTACACCTTC
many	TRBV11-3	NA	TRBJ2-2	CASSLGSGELFF	TGTGCCAGCAGCTTGGGGTCGGGGGAGCTGTTTTTT
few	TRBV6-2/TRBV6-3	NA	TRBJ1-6	CASATQVRLSPLHF	TGTGCCAGCGCGACCCAAGTCCGCCTTTCACCCCTCCACTTT
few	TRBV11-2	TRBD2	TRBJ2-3	CASSSGVAGDRTDTQYF	TGTGCCAGCAGTTCCGGGGTAGCGGGGGACCGCACAGATACGCAGTATTTT
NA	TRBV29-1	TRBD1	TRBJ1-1	CSAVTGGHTEAFF	TGCAGCGCCGTGACAGGGGGGCACACTGAAGCTTTCTTT
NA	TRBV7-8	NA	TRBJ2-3	CASSSGHRVDTQYF	TGTGCCAGCAGCTCCGGACACAGGGTTGATACGCAGTATTTT
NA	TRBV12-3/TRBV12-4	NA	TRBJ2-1	CASRSLYSYNEQFF	TGTGCCAGCAGGTCGTTATACTCCTACAATGAGCAGTTCTTC
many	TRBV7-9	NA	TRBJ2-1	CASMEGGFNEQFF	TGTGCCAGCATGGAGGGTGGGTTCAATGAGCAGTTCTTC
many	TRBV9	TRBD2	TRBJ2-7	CASSVEGLAYEQYF	TGTGCCAGCAGCGTAGAGGGACTAGCGTACGAGCAGTACTTC
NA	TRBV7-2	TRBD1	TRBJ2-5	CASNTGTGGKTQYF	TGTGCCAGCAACACCGGGACAGGGGGAAAGACCCAGTACTTC
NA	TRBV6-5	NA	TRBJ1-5	CASSYEGRGQPQHF	TGTGCCAGCAGTTACGAGGGAAGGGGTCAGCCCCAGCATTTT
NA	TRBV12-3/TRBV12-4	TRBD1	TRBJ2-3	CASSQSPGQGHSGGTDTQYF	TGTGCCAGCAGTCAATCACCGGGACAGGGACATTCGGGAGGCACAGATACGCAGTATTTT
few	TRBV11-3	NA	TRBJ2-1	CASSLPDRSNEQFF	TGTGCCAGCAGCTTACCCGACAGGTCTAATGAGCAGTTCTTC
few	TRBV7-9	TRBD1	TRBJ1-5	CASSSRQGNQPQHF	TGTGCCAGCAGCTCACGACAGGGAAATCAGCCCCAGCATTTT
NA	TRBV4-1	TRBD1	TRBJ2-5	CASSHNRDSQETQYF	TGCGCCAGCAGCCATAACCGGGACAGCCAAGAGACCCAGTACTTC
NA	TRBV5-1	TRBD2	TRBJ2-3	CASSLGAGGATDTQYF	TGCGCCAGCAGCTTGGGAGCGGGGGGAGCCACAGATACGCAGTATTTT
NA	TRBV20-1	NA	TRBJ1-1	CSARVIQAVTEAFF	TGCAGTGCTAGGGTAATCCAGGCAGTAACTGAAGCTTTCTTT
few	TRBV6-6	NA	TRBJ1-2	CASIQGLGKYGYTF	TGTGCCAGCATCCAGGGTTTGGGGAAATATGGCTACACCTTC
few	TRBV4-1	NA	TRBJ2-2	CASSQADLGFNTGELFF	TGCGCCAGCAGCCAAGCAGATTTGGGTTTCAACACCGGGGAGCTGTTTTTT
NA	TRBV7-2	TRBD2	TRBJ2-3	CASSQGTTFSDTQYF	TGTGCCAGCAGCCAAGGGACTACCTTTTCAGATACGCAGTATTTT
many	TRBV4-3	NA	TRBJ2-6	CASSQDWLLGSGANVLTF	TGCGCCAGCAGCCAAGATTGGTTGCTGGGCTCTGGGGCCAACGTCCTGACTTTC